These T cell receptor beta chains were read from a single sample in a study of cytomegalovirus exposure and HLA in healthy donors. Clones were read by immunoSEQ multiplex PCR, and TCRdb kept only the in-frame ones, dropping some. The data hold around 70,000 clones, with 60% to 65% observed a single time. The source material was PBMCs. The receptors were sampled from a man aged 25 to 40 in good health and CMV-seronegative. Both conserved end residues are part of each CDR3. D genes are given only for firm matches. Not every row has a clone size; where given, it reads once, few, many or a size class.

clone size,V gene,D gene,J gene,CDR3 DNA,CDR3 protein
NA,TRBV5-1,TRBD1,TRBJ2-5,TGCGCCAGCAGCTTGGGGGACAGGGGCTTCCAGTACTTC,CASSLGDRGFQYF
NA,TRBV7-7,TRBD2,TRBJ2-5,TGTGCCACCTCTGGGGGACTAGCGAAACAAGAGACCCAGTACTTC,CATSGGLAKQETQYF
NA,TRBV5-8,TRBD1,TRBJ2-5,TGTGCCAGCAGCTTGTTTGGAAAGACAGGGGGCCGGCAAGAGACCCAGTACTTC,CASSLFGKTGGRQETQYF
NA,TRBV9,NA,TRBJ1-1,TGTGCCAGCAGCGTAGAAGGGGGTGTCAAAGCTTTCTTT,CASSVEGGVKAFF
NA,TRBV5-1,NA,TRBJ1-1,TGCGCCAGCAGCTTGGATTTACAGGTGAACACTGAAGCTTTCTTT,CASSLDLQVNTEAFF
few,TRBV13,NA,TRBJ1-1,TGTGCCAGCAGCTTAGGCCCGGGAGCTTTCTTT,CASSLGPGAFF
NA,TRBV5-1,NA,TRBJ1-1,TGCGCCAGCAGCCCGTCGGTAGGAGCTGAAGCTTTCTTT,CASSPSVGAEAFF
NA,TRBV9,TRBD2,TRBJ2-5,TGTGCCAGCAGCGCCGGACTAGCGACCTCGGGGACCCAGTACTTC,CASSAGLATSGTQYF
NA,TRBV6-6,NA,TRBJ1-5,TGTGCCAGCAGTTACTCCATTGCCAGGGGCCAGCCCCAGCATTTT,CASSYSIARGQPQHF
NA,TRBV5-1,NA,TRBJ2-1,TGCGCCAGCAGGTGGCAGGGCAATGAGCAGTTCTTC,CASRWQGNEQFF
once,TRBV14,NA,TRBJ2-7,TGTGCCAGCAGCCAAGGTTCGTACGAGCAGTACTTC,CASSQGSYEQYF
NA,TRBV4-2,TRBD1,TRBJ1-1,TGTGCCAGCAGCCAAGGTCAGGGGGCGAACACTGAAGCTTTCTTT,CASSQGQGANTEAFF
NA,TRBV5-1,NA,TRBJ2-1,TGCGCCAGCAGCTTGGAGGGCAGGGTGTACAATGAGCAGTTCTTC,CASSLEGRVYNEQFF
NA,TRBV7-2,TRBD1,TRBJ2-7,TGTGCCAGCGGGGGACAGGGGGTCTACGAGCAGTACTTC,CASGGQGVYEQYF
NA,TRBV25-1,NA,TRBJ1-2,TGTGCCAGCAGTCCGGGGGGCTATGGCTACACCTTC,CASSPGGYGYTF
few,TRBV5-1,NA,TRBJ1-1,TGCGCCAGCAGCTTTGGGTCAGGGGACACTGAAGCTTTCTTT,CASSFGSGDTEAFF
NA,TRBV5-6,TRBD1,TRBJ1-2,TGTGCCAGCAGCTTGGCCGGACAGGGGCTTCGCTACACCTTC,CASSLAGQGLRYTF
NA,TRBV6-5,NA,TRBJ2-7,TGTGCCAGCAGTTTAACAGCCCAACCCTACGAGCAGTACTTC,CASSLTAQPYEQYF
few,TRBV6-5,TRBD1,TRBJ2-1,TGTGCCAGCAGTTACGACAGGGGGAGCTCCTACAATGAGCAGTTCTTC,CASSYDRGSSYNEQFF
few,TRBV30,NA,TRBJ1-2,TGTGCCTGGAGTTCAAGCACGGGGGGCTACACCTTC,CAWSSSTGGYTF
NA,TRBV9,TRBD1,TRBJ1-2,TGTGCCAGCCGGGCAGGGGGCTTGGGAGGCTACACCTTC,CASRAGGLGGYTF
NA,TRBV4-1,TRBD1,TRBJ2-7,TGCGCCAGCAGCCAAGCCGGGACAGGGCCCTACGAGCAGTACTTC,CASSQAGTGPYEQYF
few,TRBV5-1,NA,TRBJ1-4,TGCGCCAGCAGCTTGAATGGGGGGTCGGGTGAAAAACTGTTTTTT,CASSLNGGSGEKLFF
few,TRBV29-1,NA,TRBJ1-2,TGCAGCGTTAAGGGTGCGGAGGAAAACTATGGCTACACCTTC,CSVKGAEENYGYTF
few,TRBV5-1,TRBD2,TRBJ2-1,TGCGCCAGCAGCTTGACTAGCGGGGGGGGAAATGAGCAGTTCTTC,CASSLTSGGGNEQFF
NA,TRBV5-6,NA,TRBJ1-5,TGTGCCAGCAGCGGACAAGGTCAGCCCCAGCATTTT,CASSGQGQPQHF
few,TRBV9,TRBD1,TRBJ2-5,TGTGCCAGCAGCCCCCGACAGGGGTTCCAAGAGACCCAGTACTTC,CASSPRQGFQETQYF
NA,TRBV29-1,TRBD1,TRBJ1-2,TGCAGCACCCAGGGGGCCGGATCCTCTAACTATGGCTACACCTTC,CSTQGAGSSNYGYTF
NA,TRBV29-1,NA,TRBJ2-1,TGCAGCGTTGTGAGGGGGTTCTACAATGAGCAGTTCTTC,CSVVRGFYNEQFF
NA,TRBV25-1,NA,TRBJ2-4,TGTGCCAGCAGTGAATATTGGGGCTCGGGCAAAAACATTCAGTACTTC,CASSEYWGSGKNIQYF
NA,TRBV4-1,TRBD1,TRBJ1-1,TGCGCCAGCAGCCACAGGACAGGGGGCGATACTGAAGCTTTCTTT,CASSHRTGGDTEAFF
NA,TRBV9,NA,TRBJ2-1,TGTGCCAGCAGCCCTAGACGAGGGTTGGAGGTGGGTGAGCAGTTCTTC,CASSPRRGLEVGEQFF
NA,TRBV10-3,TRBD2,TRBJ2-1,TGTGCCATCAGTGAGGCTAGCGGGGGGGCTAGACATGAGCAGTTCTTC,CAISEASGGARHEQFF
NA,TRBV29-1,TRBD1,TRBJ1-2,TGCAGCGGAGGACAGGGGCGGCAGGGCTACACCTTC,CSGGQGRQGYTF
few,TRBV6-4,TRBD2,TRBJ2-1,TGTGCCAGCAGCGGACTAGCGGGGGTTTACAATGAGCAGTTCTTC,CASSGLAGVYNEQFF
NA,TRBV11-2,NA,TRBJ2-5,TGTGCCAGCAGCTTTATCACAGGTGTAGAGACCCAGTACTTC,CASSFITGVETQYF
NA,TRBV6-4,NA,TRBJ2-3,TGTGCCAGCAGTGAGGGTGGGGCCACAGATACGCAGTATTTT,CASSEGGATDTQYF
few,TRBV5-6,NA,TRBJ2-2,TGTGCCAGCAGCTTGGTTCGGGGCGGGGAGCTGTTTTTT,CASSLVRGGELFF
few,TRBV7-9,TRBD1,TRBJ2-7,TGTGCCAGCGGACCAGGGGAAACAGGGGTCGAGCAGTACTTC,CASGPGETGVEQYF
few,TRBV5-1,NA,TRBJ2-7,TGCGCCAGCAGCTTGGTGGAGGCCTCCTACGAGCAGTACTTC,CASSLVEASYEQYF
NA,TRBV18,NA,TRBJ2-5,TGTGCCAGCTCCACCCGGGAGACCCAGTACTTC,CASSTRETQYF
NA,TRBV6-5,TRBD1,TRBJ1-4,TGTGCCAGCAGTTACTCAGGGGGCCTGGGCGGCGAAAAACTGTTTTTT,CASSYSGGLGGEKLFF
NA,TRBV10-3,TRBD2,TRBJ2-2,TGTGCCATCAGTGAGTCACCCGGGGGGAGGACCGGGGAGCTGTTTTTT,CAISESPGGRTGELFF
NA,TRBV29-1,NA,TRBJ1-3,TGCAGTGGGACAAGGCAGGGTGGAAACACCATATATTTT,CSGTRQGGNTIYF
NA,TRBV7-7,NA,TRBJ2-1,TGTGCCAGCAGCTATAGCTCCTACAATGAGCAGTTCTTC,CASSYSSYNEQFF
NA,TRBV6-4,NA,TRBJ2-1,TGTGCCAGCAGTGTACGAGAACAGGGAAATTACAATGAGCAGTTCTTC,CASSVREQGNYNEQFF
few,TRBV6-5,TRBD1,TRBJ2-5,TGTGCCAGCAGTTACTCTAGAGGGGGCGCTTCCCAGTACTTC,CASSYSRGGASQYF
few,TRBV7-2,TRBD1,TRBJ1-4,TGTGCCAGCGCTTCGACAGGGGGCATAGGTGGTGAAAAACTGTTTTTT,CASASTGGIGGEKLFF
NA,TRBV19,NA,TRBJ1-2,TGTGCCAGTAGTATGGGGGACATTGGGATCTATGGCTACACCTTC,CASSMGDIGIYGYTF
NA,TRBV29-1,NA,TRBJ2-3,TGCGGTGGGGGACTCTATGGAGATACGCAGTATTTT,CGGGLYGDTQYF
NA,TRBV7-8,NA,TRBJ1-2,TGTGCCAGCAGCTTGACCGGGTCTAACTATGGCTACACCTTC,CASSLTGSNYGYTF
NA,TRBV5-1,NA,TRBJ1-2,TGCGCCAGCAGCTTTGGTGTCGGGCAGGGCCATGGCTACACCTTC,CASSFGVGQGHGYTF
NA,TRBV7-8,NA,TRBJ2-3,TGTGCCAGCAGCTCGCCCACGACTAGGGCTAGCACAGATACGCAGTATTTT,CASSSPTTRASTDTQYF
NA,TRBV6-5,NA,TRBJ1-2,TGTGCCAGCAGTGCCCGGACAGTGAGCTATGGCTACACCTTC,CASSARTVSYGYTF
NA,TRBV19,TRBD1,TRBJ1-2,TGTGCCACCGTTACGCAGGGGGATGGCTACACCTTC,CATVTQGDGYTF
few,TRBV7-9,TRBD1,TRBJ2-7,TGTGCCAGCAGCTTAGTGCCGAGACAGGGTTTCTACGAGCAGTACTTC,CASSLVPRQGFYEQYF
few,TRBV2,TRBD1,TRBJ1-5,TGTGCCAGCAGTGACGGGGCAGGGGGAGGCAATCAGCCCCAGCATTTT,CASSDGAGGGNQPQHF